Given below is one T cell receptor beta chain in context. The target antigen is unknown. V lost 2 bases, J lost 1 base, and 8 bases stayed unmatched. CDR3 length: 17 residues. Germline loops: CDR1 MNHNS, CDR2 SASEGT. This sample was included in a study of shared clonotypes between healthy human individuals. Study-level results: Rarefaction indicated that sorted-subset sequencing remained incomplete although depth was large.

Sequencing used immunoSEQ multiplex PCR; TCRdb keeps in-frame clones, though not all of them. The sample comprises 2 million to 3 million clones, approximately 94% of which are singletons, and roughly 0.36% rests with the top ten. Participating donors were healthy, HIV-negative adults free of recent acute infections or vaccinations. Sequenced sample: naive CD4+ T cells from PBMCs. Subset in this sample: CD45RA+ positively selected. The chain has TRBV6-1 and TRBJ2-1, with 7 positions matching TRBD2. This clonotype originated in a young man in good health. Some clones in this sample may be carry-over from other donors' samples. CDR3 DNA: TGTGCCAGCAGTGAAACTTTAAGCGGGGCGTCCTACAATGAGCAGTTCTTC. Residues: CASSETLSGASYNEQFF.